These 2 T cell receptor beta chains were all obtained from the same sample, sequenced in a study of monozygotic twins with inflammatory bowel disease (dated by TCRdb to about 2019). Libraries were constructed by 5' RACE. Reads for this sample came from an Illumina HiSeq 2500. TCRdb reanalyzed the reads, keeping one entry per CDR3 protein sequence and omitting DNA. The table for this sample shows some 450,000 distinct CDR3 sequences. 2% to 2.5% of the sample is taken by the ten largest. The sample consisted of blood. These receptors were obtained from a human donor with ulcerative colitis or Crohn's disease, or a healthy co-twin of an affected twin (not recorded which).

The J gene is TRBJ2-1, the V gene TRBV28; TCRdb's D call of TRBD2 is untestable without DNA. The CDR3 spans 15 residues. Germline V lookup: CDR1 MDHEN, CDR2 SYDVKM. The CDR3 is CASSSRGGRKDEQFF.

This rearrangement joins TRBV19 to TRBJ1-2; with no DNA, the TCRdb D assignment of TRBD1 cannot be verified. The CDR3 covers 12 residues. Germline V gives CDR1 LNHDA, CDR2 SQIVND (reference sequence). The CDR3 loop is CASTAGNYGYTF. The complete variable domain, with remaining parts taken from reference TRBV19 and TRBJ1-2, reads DGGITQSPKYLFRKEGQNVTLSCEQNLNHDAMYWYRQDPGQGLRLIYYSQIVNDFQKGDIAEGYSVSREKKESFPLTVTSAQKNPTAFYLCASTAGNYGYTFGSGTRLTVV.